This T cell receptor (beta chain) comes out of a study of blood T cell repertoires in COVID-19. The data were produced by immunoSEQ multiplex PCR, yet TCRdb's version contains in-frame clones alone and is incomplete. This sample has about 250,000 clones; roughly nine tenths occur once, and the top ten carry approximately 2.5%. The sequence derives from a woman between 18 and 29 years old who had recovered from COVID-19. The sequenced sample was PBMCs or T cells enriched from blood (not recorded which).

Here the CDR3 reads CASSPGQGFTEAFF. CDR3 in DNA: TGTGCCAGCTCACCAGGACAGGGCTTCACTGAAGCTTTCTTT. V usage is TRBV18 and J usage is TRBJ1-1; 8 bases line up with TRBD1. CDR3 length equals 14 residues. The V gene end was trimmed by 2 bases and the J gene end by 4 bases; junction bases not matched to a gene: 3. Germline V CDR1 and CDR2: KGHSH, LQKENI.